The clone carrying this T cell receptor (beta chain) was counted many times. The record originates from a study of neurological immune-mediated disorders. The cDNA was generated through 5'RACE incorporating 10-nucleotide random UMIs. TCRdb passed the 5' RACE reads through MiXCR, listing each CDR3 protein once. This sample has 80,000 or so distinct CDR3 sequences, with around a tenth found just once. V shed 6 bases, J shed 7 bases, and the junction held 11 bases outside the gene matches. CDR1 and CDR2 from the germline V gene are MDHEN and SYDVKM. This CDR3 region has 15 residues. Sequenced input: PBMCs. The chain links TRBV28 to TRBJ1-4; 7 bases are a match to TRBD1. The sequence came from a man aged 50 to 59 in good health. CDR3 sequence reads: CASSYYGTASEKLFF. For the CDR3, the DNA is TGTGCCAGCAGCTACTACGGGACAGCGTCTGAAAAACTGTTTTTT.